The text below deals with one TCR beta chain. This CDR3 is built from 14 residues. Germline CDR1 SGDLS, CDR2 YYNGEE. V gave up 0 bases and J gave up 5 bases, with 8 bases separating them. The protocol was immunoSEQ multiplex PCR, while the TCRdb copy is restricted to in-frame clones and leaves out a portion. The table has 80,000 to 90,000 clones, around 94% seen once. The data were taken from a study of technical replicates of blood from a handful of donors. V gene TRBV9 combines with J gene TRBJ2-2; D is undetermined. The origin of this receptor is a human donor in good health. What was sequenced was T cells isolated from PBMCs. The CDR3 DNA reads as TGTGCCAGCAGCGTAGCGCCCAGGACCGGGGAGCTGTTTTTT. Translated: CASSVAPRTGELFF. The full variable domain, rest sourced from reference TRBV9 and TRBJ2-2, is DSGVTQTPKHLITATGQRVTLRCSPRSGDLSVYWYQQSLDQGLQFLIQYYNGEERAKGNILERFSAQQFPDLHSELNLSSLELGDSALYFCASSVAPRTGELFFGEGSRLTVL.